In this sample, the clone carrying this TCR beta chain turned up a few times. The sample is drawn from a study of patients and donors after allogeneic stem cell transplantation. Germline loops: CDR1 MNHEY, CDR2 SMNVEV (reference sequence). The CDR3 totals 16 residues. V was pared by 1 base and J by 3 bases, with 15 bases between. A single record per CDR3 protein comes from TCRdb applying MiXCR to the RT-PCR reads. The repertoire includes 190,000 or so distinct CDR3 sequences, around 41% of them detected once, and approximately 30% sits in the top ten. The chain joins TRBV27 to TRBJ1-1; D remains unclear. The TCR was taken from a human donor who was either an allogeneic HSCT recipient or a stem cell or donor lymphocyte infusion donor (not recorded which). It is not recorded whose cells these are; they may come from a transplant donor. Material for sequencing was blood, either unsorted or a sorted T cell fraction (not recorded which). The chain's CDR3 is CASSLFGWSGDTEAFF. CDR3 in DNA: TGTGCCAGCAGTTTATTCGGCTGGAGCGGAGACACTGAAGCTTTCTTT.